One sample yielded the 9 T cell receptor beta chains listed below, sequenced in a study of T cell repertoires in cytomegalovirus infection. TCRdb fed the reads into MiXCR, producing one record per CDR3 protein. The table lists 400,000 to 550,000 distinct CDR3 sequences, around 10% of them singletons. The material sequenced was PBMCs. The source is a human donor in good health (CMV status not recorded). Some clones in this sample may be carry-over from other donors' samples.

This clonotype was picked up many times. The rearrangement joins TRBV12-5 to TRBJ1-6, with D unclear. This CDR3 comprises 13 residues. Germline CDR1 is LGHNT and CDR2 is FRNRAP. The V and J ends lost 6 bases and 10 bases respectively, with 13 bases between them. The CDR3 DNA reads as TGTGCTAGTGGCGCACTTTTGGAATCACCCCTCCACTTT. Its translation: CASGALLESPLHF.

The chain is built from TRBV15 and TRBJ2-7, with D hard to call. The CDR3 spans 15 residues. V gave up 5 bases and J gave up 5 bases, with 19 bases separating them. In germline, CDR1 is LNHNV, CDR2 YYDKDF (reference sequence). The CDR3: CATSGPGLPADEQYF. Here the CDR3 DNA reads TGTGCCACCAGCGGACCGGGCCTCCCCGCCGACGAGCAGTACTTC.

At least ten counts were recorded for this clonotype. CDR3 coding DNA: TGTGCCAGCAGCTTACTTAGCGGGGTTTCCTACAATGAGCAGTTCTTC. Translation: CASSLLSGVSYNEQFF. This chain links TRBV11-2 with TRBJ2-1, with 8 bases identical to TRBD2. There are 16 residues in the CDR3. The germline gives CDR1 SGHAT, CDR2 FQNNGV. V dropped 2 bases and J dropped 1; count of bases not matched to a gene: 4.

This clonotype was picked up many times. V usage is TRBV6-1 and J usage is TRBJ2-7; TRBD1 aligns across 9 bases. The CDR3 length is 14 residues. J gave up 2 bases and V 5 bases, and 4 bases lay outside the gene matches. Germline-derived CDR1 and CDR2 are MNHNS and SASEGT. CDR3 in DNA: TGTGCCAGCAGTAAAGACAGGGGGACCTACGAGCAGTACTTC. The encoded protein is CASSKDRGTYEQYF.

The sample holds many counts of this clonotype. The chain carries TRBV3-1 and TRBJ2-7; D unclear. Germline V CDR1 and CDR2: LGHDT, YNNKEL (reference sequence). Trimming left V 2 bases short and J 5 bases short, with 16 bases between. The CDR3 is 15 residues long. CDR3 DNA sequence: TGTGCCAGCAGCCAAAGGTTGACGGGCATGCACGAGCAGTACTTC. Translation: CASSQRLTGMHEQYF.

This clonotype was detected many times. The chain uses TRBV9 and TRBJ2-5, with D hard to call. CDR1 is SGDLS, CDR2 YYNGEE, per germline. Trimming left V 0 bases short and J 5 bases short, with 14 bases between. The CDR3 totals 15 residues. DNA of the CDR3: TGTGCCAGCAGCGTAGAGTCCCGGAATTTGGAGACCCAGTACTTC. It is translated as CASSVESRNLETQYF.

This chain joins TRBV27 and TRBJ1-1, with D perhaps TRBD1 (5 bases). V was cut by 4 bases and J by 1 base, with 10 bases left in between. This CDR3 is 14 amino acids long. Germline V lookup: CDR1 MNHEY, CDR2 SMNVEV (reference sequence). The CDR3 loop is CASSWGPPNTEAFF. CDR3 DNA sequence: TGTGCCAGCAGTTGGGGACCCCCGAACACTGAAGCTTTCTTT.

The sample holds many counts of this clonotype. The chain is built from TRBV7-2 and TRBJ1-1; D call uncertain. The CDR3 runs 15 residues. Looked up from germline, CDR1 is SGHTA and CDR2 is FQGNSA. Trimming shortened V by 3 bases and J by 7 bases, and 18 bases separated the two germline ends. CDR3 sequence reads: CASSLNGGIPGEAFF. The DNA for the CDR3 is TGTGCCAGCAGCTTGAACGGAGGGATTCCAGGTGAAGCTTTCTTT. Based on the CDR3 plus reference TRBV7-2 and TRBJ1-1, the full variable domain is GAGVSQSPSNKVTEKGKDVELRCDPISGHTALYWYRQSLGQGLEFLIYFQGNSAPDKSGLPSDRFSAERTGGSVSTLTIQRTQQEDSAVYLCASSLNGGIPGEAFFGQGTRLTVV.

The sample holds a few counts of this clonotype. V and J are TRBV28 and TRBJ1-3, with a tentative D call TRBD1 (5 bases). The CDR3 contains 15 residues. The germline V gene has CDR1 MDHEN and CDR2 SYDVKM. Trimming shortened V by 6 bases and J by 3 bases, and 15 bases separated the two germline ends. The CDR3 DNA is TGTGCCAGCAGCAGCCTGGGACTCTATGGAAACACCATATATTTT. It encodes CASSSLGLYGNTIYF.